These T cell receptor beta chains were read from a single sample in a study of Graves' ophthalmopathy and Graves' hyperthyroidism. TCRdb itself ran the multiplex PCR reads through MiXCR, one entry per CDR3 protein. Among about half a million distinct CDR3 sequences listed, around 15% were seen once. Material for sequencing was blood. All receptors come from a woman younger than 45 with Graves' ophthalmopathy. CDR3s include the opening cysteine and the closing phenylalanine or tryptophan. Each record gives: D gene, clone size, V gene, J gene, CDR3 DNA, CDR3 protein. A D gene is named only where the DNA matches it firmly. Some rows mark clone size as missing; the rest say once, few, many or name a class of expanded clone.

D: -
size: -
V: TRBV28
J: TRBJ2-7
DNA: TGTGCCAGCAGCAAAATCAGCACCGAGCAGTACTTC
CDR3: CASSKISTEQYF

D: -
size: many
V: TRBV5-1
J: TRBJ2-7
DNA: TGCGCCAGCCGGGACCCCGGGCACCCTTCCTACGAGCAGTACTTC
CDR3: CASRDPGHPSYEQYF

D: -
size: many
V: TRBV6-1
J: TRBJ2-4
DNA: TGTGCCAGCAGTTTCGACGCCAACATTAAGTACTTC
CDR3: CASSFDANIKYF

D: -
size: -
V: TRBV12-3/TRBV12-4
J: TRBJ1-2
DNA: TGTGCCAGCAGTCCGGTCGGGGGCCCGAACTATGGCTACACCTTC
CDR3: CASSPVGGPNYGYTF

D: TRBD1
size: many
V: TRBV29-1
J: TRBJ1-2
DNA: TGCAGCGTGGGACAGGAGTATGGCTACACCTTC
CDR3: CSVGQEYGYTF

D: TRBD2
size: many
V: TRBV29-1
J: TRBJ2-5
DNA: TGCAGCGCCGACCCAACTAGCGGTTCTCAAGAGACCCAGTACTTC
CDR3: CSADPTSGSQETQYF

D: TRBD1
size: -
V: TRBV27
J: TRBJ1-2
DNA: TGTGCCAGCAGTTTCTATATCCCGGGACAGAATAACTATGGCTACACCTTC
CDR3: CASSFYIPGQNNYGYTF

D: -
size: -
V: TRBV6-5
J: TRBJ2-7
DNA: TGTGCCAGCAGTTACGAGGGTTACGAGCAGTACTTC
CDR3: CASSYEGYEQYF

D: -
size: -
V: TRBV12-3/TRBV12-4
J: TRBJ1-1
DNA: TGTGCCAGCAGTTCGGCGGGCAGAGCTGAAGCTTTCTTT
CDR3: CASSSAGRAEAFF

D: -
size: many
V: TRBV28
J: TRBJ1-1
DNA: TGTGCCAGCAGTGGGGGGGCGTTGAACACTGAAGCTTTCTTT
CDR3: CASSGGALNTEAFF

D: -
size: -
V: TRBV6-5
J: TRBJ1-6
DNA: TGTGCCAGCAGTTACGTGACAACGGCGAGGTCACCCCTCCACTTT
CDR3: CASSYVTTARSPLHF

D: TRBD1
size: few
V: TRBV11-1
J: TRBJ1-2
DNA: TGTGCCAGCAGCTTGGGACAGGGAAGGAGCTCTAACTATGGCTACACCTTC
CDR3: CASSLGQGRSSNYGYTF

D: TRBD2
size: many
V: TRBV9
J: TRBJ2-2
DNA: TGTGCCAGCAGCCCCAGAGGTTCCAGTACCGGACGGGAGGAGGGGGAGCTGTTTTTT
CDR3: CASSPRGSSTGREEGELFF

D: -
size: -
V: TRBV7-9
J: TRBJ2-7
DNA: TGTGCCGTCCACCCCCCCCAATCCTACGAGCAGTACTTC
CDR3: CAVHPPQSYEQYF

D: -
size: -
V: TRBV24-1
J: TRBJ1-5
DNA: TGTGCCACCAGTGATTTAAGCCCTCCATATAGCAATCAGCCCCAGCATTTT
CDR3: CATSDLSPPYSNQPQHF

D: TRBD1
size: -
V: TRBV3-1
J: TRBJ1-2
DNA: TGTGCCAGCAGTCCAAGGATCTCGTTGGCAGGGGGCGTTTATGGCTACACCTTC
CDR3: CASSPRISLAGGVYGYTF

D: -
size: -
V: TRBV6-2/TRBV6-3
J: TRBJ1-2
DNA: TGTGCCAGCAGTCCCACAGGTTTGAGGTTGCTGAACTATGGCTACACCTTC
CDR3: CASSPTGLRLLNYGYTF

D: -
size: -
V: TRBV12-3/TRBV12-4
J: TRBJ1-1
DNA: TGTGCCAGCAGCAGTTCAATTCGGAACACTGAAGCTTTCTTT
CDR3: CASSSSIRNTEAFF

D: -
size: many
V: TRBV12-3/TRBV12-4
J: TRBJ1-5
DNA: TGTGCCAGCAGTCCGACTCCGGGGGGCAACCAGCCCCAGCATTTT
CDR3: CASSPTPGGNQPQHF

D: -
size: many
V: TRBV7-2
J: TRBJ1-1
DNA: TGTGCCAGCAGCCAACGATGGGCCTATGAAGCTTTCTTT
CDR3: CASSQRWAYEAFF

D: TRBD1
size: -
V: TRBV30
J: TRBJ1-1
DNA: TGTGCCTGGAGTCAAGGGGGCTCAGCTTTCTTT
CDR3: CAWSQGGSAFF

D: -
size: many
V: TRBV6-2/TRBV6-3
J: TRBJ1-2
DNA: TGTGCCAGCAGTCCCCCAGGGATTGGTTATGGCTACACCTTC
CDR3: CASSPPGIGYGYTF

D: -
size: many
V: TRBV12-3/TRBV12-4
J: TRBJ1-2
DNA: TGTGCCAGCAGTTACCGTAAATATGGCTACACCTTC
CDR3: CASSYRKYGYTF

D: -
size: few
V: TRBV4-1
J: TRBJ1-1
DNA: TGCGCCAGCAGCCTGAGATGGCAGGAAAACACTGAAGCTTTCTTT
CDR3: CASSLRWQENTEAFF

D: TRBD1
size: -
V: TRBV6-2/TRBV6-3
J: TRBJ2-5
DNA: TGTGCCGGATCCGGGACAGGGAAAGGGACCCAGTACTTC
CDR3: CAGSGTGKGTQYF

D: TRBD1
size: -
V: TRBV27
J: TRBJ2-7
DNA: TGTGCCAGCAGTTCCGGGACAGGGTATCTCGAGCAGTACTTC
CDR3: CASSSGTGYLEQYF